Listed here are 23 T cell receptor beta chains from one sample, sequenced in a study of blood T cells in healthy people across ages (dated by TCRdb to 2015 to 2017). The receptor library was made with 5' RACE. Sequencing used an Illumina HiSeq 2500. A second PCR of about 6 to 12 cycles was run with a J-beta primer mix and a sample-barcoded 5' primer. The public sequencing data were trimmed at Q25 with fastp and processed into clonotypes with MiXCR by TCRdb, which kept only in-frame beta chains. Rows merge per CDR3 protein into single entries with the most common DNA and genes. Present in this sample are 1.5 million to 2 million distinct CDR3 sequences, around 48% of which were seen just once. The ten biggest clones cover approximately 2.1% of the sample. Sequences were obtained from blood. The receptor source for this set is a woman between 40 and 50 years old in good health.

This clonotype occurred once. The gene calls are TRBV5-1 and TRBJ1-3; D gene unclear. The CDR3 contains 14 residues. CDR1 and CDR2 (germline): SGHRS, YFSETQ. V was pared by 7 bases and J by 0 bases, with 11 bases between. The CDR3 reads CASRRWVSGNTIYF. CDR3 nucleotide sequence: TGCGCCAGCCGGAGGTGGGTCTCTGGAAACACCATATATTTT.

This clonotype was seen a few times. CDR3 DNA: TGCAGTGCTGTAGGCCCTAAGCATGGCTACACCTTC. Encoded protein: CSAVGPKHGYTF. The V call is TRBV20-1, the J call TRBJ1-2; D not certain. The CDR3 extends over 12 amino acids. V was trimmed by 5 bases and J by 6 bases, leaving 13 bases between them. Germline V lookup: CDR1 DFQATT, CDR2 SNEGSKA (reference sequence).

The chain is built from TRBV24-1 and TRBJ1-2; TRBD1 agrees at 8 bases. The CDR3 contains 14 residues. The J segment lost 4 bases and the V segment lost 4 bases, leaving 4 bases of the junction unmatched. Germline CDR1 is KGHDR and CDR2 is SFDVKD. The CDR3 DNA follows: TGTGCCACCAGTGACCCGGACAGGGTCTATGGCTACACCTTC. Its protein is CATSDPDRVYGYTF.

The chain employs TRBV6-6 and TRBJ2-3, with 12 bases that match TRBD2. CDR3 length: 16 residues. The V segment lost 5 bases and the J segment 4 bases; nucleotides outside the gene matches: 7. CDR1 and CDR2 (germline): MNHNY, SVGAGI (reference sequence). Here the CDR3 reads CASSQTSGRVSDTQYF. Written as DNA, the CDR3 is TGTGCCAGCAGTCAGACTAGCGGGAGAGTGTCAGATACGCAGTATTTT.

A few counts support this clonotype. The rearrangement uses TRBV7-2 and TRBJ2-7; TRBD2 matches at 11 bases. CDR1 is SGHTA, CDR2 FQGNSA, per germline. V dropped 5 bases and J dropped 0; count of bases not matched to a gene: 12. The CDR3 is made up of 18 amino acids. The CDR3 loop reads CASSRRHGTSGGSYEQYF. CDR3 coding DNA: TGTGCCAGCAGCCGTAGGCACGGAACTAGCGGGGGCTCCTACGAGCAGTACTTC.

The sample holds a few counts of this clonotype. The chain recombines TRBV27 with TRBJ2-5, with a tentative D call TRBD2 (7 bases). There are 15 residues in the CDR3. Trimming removed 1 base from V and 2 bases from J, with 11 bases in between. Germline V CDR1 and CDR2: MNHEY, SMNVEV (reference sequence). DNA of the CDR3: TGTGCCAGCAGTTTATTCCGGGGGGCACAAGAGACCCAGTACTTC. Its translation is CASSLFRGAQETQYF.

This clonotype showed up just a few times. The gene calls are TRBV18 and TRBJ2-5, with 8 bases fitting TRBD1. The trim removed 3 bases at V and 4 bases at J, leaving 4 bases unmatched. The CDR3 is made up of 14 amino acids. CDR1 is KGHSH, CDR2 LQKENI, per germline. CDR3 in DNA: TGTGCCAGCTCACCGGCGACAGGGGTAGAGACCCAGTACTTC. Translation gives CASSPATGVETQYF.

The V and J genes are TRBV2 and TRBJ2-2, with no clear D. Trimming removed 2 bases from V and 6 bases from J, with 16 bases in between. Germline CDR1 SNHLY, CDR2 FYNNEI. This CDR3 contains 16 residues. Here the CDR3 reads CASSERSDVGPGELFF. The CDR3 bases are TGTGCCAGCAGTGAAAGAAGTGATGTAGGACCCGGGGAGCTGTTTTTT.

The J gene is TRBJ2-7, the V gene TRBV12-3 or TRBV12-4, with 8 positions matching TRBD1. CDR3 size: 15 residues. With 6 bases clipped from V and 7 bases from J, the junction kept 14 bases outside the gene matches. The CDR3 sequence: CASSRADRAVSEQYF. The CDR3 DNA sequence: TGTGCCAGCAGCCGCGCGGACAGGGCAGTTAGTGAGCAGTACTTC.

The chain joins TRBV4-2 to TRBJ1-1; TRBD1 might be the D (5 bases). The germline V gene encodes CDR1 LGHNA and CDR2 YNFKEQ. The CDR3 extends over 16 amino acids. Trimming shortened V by 1 base and J by 8 bases, and 20 bases separated the two germline ends. The CDR3 reads CASSQVGTAARGEAFF. CDR3 DNA sequence: TGTGCCAGCAGCCAAGTTGGGACGGCTGCTAGGGGAGAAGCTTTCTTT.

The chain employs TRBV5-5 and TRBJ2-4; 10 positions agree with TRBD1. The DNA matches TRBJ2-7 better at its end, which makes the J call doubtful. CDR1 is SGHKS and CDR2 is YYEKEE in the germline V gene (reference sequence). The CDR3 is made up of 14 amino acids. This CDR3 is CASSFPGTGAEQYF. As DNA, the CDR3 is TGTGCCAGCAGCTTTCCCGGGACAGGGGCCGAGCAGTACTTC.

The gene calls are TRBV20-1 and TRBJ2-3, with 15 bases that match TRBD2. From germline, CDR1 is DFQATT and CDR2 SNEGSKA (reference sequence). The trim removed 6 bases at V and 5 bases at J, leaving 6 bases unmatched. The CDR3 runs to 15 residues. For the CDR3, the DNA is TGCAGTGCAGCGGGACTAGCGGGGGGTATAGATACGCAGTATTTT. This gives the protein CSAAGLAGGIDTQYF.

This clonotype was counted between two and nine times. CDR3 sequence reads: CASSLRKSSGEQFF. As DNA, the CDR3 is TGTGCCAGCAGCTTACGTAAGTCGTCGGGTGAGCAGTTCTTC. V is TRBV6-2 or TRBV6-3 and J is TRBJ2-1, with D unresolved. The CDR3 covers 14 residues. V was pared by 6 bases and J by 9 bases, with 18 bases between. Germline V gene data show CDR1 as MNHEY and CDR2 as SVGEGT.

Only a few counts were recorded for this clonotype. The chain links TRBV6-2 or TRBV6-3 to TRBJ2-7; possible D gene TRBD1, 6 bases. In germline, CDR1 is MNHEY, CDR2 SVGEGT. Trimming took off 2 bases at V and 2 bases at J, with 10 bases between the two ends. The length of the CDR3 is 14 residues. The CDR3 spells CASSYQQGAYEQYF. The CDR3, as DNA: TGTGCCAGCAGTTACCAACAGGGCGCCTACGAGCAGTACTTC.

This clonotype was counted only a few times. The rearrangement links TRBV7-3 to TRBJ2-6; the match to TRBD1 covers 7 bases. With V trimmed by 5 bases and J by 4 bases, 8 bases remained unmatched. The CDR3 spans 16 residues. Germline CDR1 and CDR2: SGHTA and FQGTGA. CDR3 bases: TGTGCCAGCAGCCCCAAGGGGGCTGGCGGGGCCAACGTCCTGACTTTC. Translation gives CASSPKGAGGANVLTF.

On this clonotype itself: One end of the junction is discordant with germline, which a read error may explain. This sequence joins TRBV6-2 or TRBV6-3 and TRBJ2-3, with 9 positions matching TRBD2. Germline values: CDR1 MNHEY, CDR2 SVGEGT. This CDR3 is 19 amino acids long. The CDR3 coding sequence is TGTGCCAGCAGTTACTTTGCCGGGACTAGCAAGCGGGGCACGGATACGCAGTATTTT. It specifies CASSYFAGTSKRGTDTQYF.

This clonotype was observed a few times. The chain joins TRBV6-2 or TRBV6-3 to TRBJ2-1, with a possible D match to TRBD1 (5 bases). Trimming shortened V by 6 bases and J by 7 bases, and 19 bases separated the two germline ends. Per germline, CDR1 MNHEY and CDR2 SVGEGT. The length of the CDR3 is 15 residues. The CDR3 DNA is TGTGCCAGCAGCCCCTGGGCCAGGGAAACGAATGAGCAGTTCTTC. Its protein product is CASSPWARETNEQFF.

This clonotype showed up many times. This chain uses TRBV5-1 with TRBJ2-7; D not certain. Germline values: CDR1 SGHRS, CDR2 YFSETQ. Trimming took 0 bases from V and 7 from J, leaving 8 bases between them. This CDR3 is built from 12 residues. The CDR3 DNA is TGCGCCAGCAGCTTGGCCGCGCGGGAGCAGTACTTC. Its translation is CASSLAAREQYF. Complete variable domain (other parts from reference TRBV5-1 and TRBJ2-7): KAGVTQTPRYLIKTRGQQVTLSCSPISGHRSVSWYQQTPGQGLQFLFEYFSETQRNKGNFPGRFSGRQFSNSRSEMNVSTLELGDSALYLCASSLAAREQYFGPGTRLTVT.

The chain recombines TRBV5-1 with TRBJ1-1; 7 nucleotides line up with TRBD1. Per germline, CDR1 SGHRS and CDR2 YFSETQ. After removal of 5 bases from V and 4 bases from J, the junction contained 11 bases not matched to a gene. The CDR3 consists of 15 residues. Written as DNA, the CDR3 is TGCGCCAGCAGTTCCACTCGGGACAGAGCCACTGAAGCTTTCTTT. This sequence encodes CASSSTRDRATEAFF.

This clonotype was counted a few times. The chain uses TRBV4-1 and TRBJ2-1; 9 bases agree with TRBD2. V was pared by 5 bases and J by 9 bases, with 14 bases of the junction left unmatched. CDR1 MGHRA and CDR2 YSYEKL come from the germline V gene. This CDR3 spans 16 amino acids. For the CDR3, the DNA is TGCGCCAGCAGCGCCCGACTAGCGGAGTACAATCTTGAGCAGTTCTTC. Its translation is CASSARLAEYNLEQFF.

This clonotype has just a few counts. This sequence joins TRBV10-2 and TRBJ2-1; D may match TRBD1 or TRBD2 (5 bases each). This CDR3 comprises 15 residues. The germline CDR1 and CDR2 sequences are WSHSY and SAAADI. V shed 3 bases and J shed 1 base, with 10 bases lying between them. CDR3 DNA: TGCGCCAGCAGTGACATGTGGGGGTCCTACAATGAGCAGTTCTTC. Residues: CASSDMWGSYNEQFF.

This clonotype was recorded once. The chain recombines TRBV6-5 with TRBJ1-2, with TRBD1 matching 9 bases. Germline V gene sequence: CDR1 MNHEY, CDR2 SVGAGI. The CDR3 is 15 residues long. The J segment lost 1 base and the V segment lost 6 bases, leaving 6 bases of the junction unmatched. DNA of the CDR3: TGTGCCAGCAGAGACCCGGGACAGGGTAACTATGGCTACACCTTC. Its translation is CASRDPGQGNYGYTF.

This clonotype was picked up a small number of times. The gene calls are TRBV3-1 and TRBJ2-7; the D is unclear. The better agreement between TRBJ2-5 and the DNA end casts doubt on the J call. The CDR3 is made up of 12 amino acids. The germline CDR1 and CDR2 sequences are LGHDT and YNNKEL (reference sequence). This CDR3 is CASYWTAETQYF. DNA for the CDR3: TGTGCCAGCTATTGGACCGCGGAGACCCAGTACTTC.